This entry features one T cell receptor beta chain sequence. This CDR3 comprises 14 residues. Trimming took off 2 bases at V and 2 bases at J, with 9 bases between the two ends. CDR1 and CDR2 from the germline V gene are MNHNS and SASEGT. Libraries were prepared by immunoSEQ multiplex PCR; TCRdb keeps only in-frame clonotypes and omits some of them. Found here are over 200,000 clones, about 88% of them singletons; the top ten hold less than 3.5%. The sample originates from a study of blood T cell repertoires in COVID-19. Study context: The cDNA or gDNA used as material had been derived from T cells, B-cell-depleted T cells, or PBMCs.

The genes are TRBV6-1 and TRBJ2-5, with D unclear. Sequenced sample: peripheral blood. The sequence was collected from a woman in her sixties or seventies with acute or convalescent COVID-19. This CDR3 reads CASSERAPQETQYF. CDR3 nucleotides: TGTGCCAGCAGTGAACGAGCCCCACAAGAGACCCAGTACTTC.